Listed below are T cell receptor beta chains from one sample, sequenced in a study of blood T cell repertoires in COVID-19. Clones were read by immunoSEQ multiplex PCR, and TCRdb kept only the in-frame ones, dropping some. The repertoire holds 200,000 to 250,000 clones, with 75% to 85% as singletons. The sequenced material came from peripheral blood. The origin of the receptors is a man between 45 and 60 years old with active or convalescent COVID-19. CDR3s leave out the opening cysteine and the closing phenylalanine or tryptophan. The D gene is left open where the match is weak.

j_call | d_call | cdr3_length | v_call | cdr3_aa
TRBJ1-5 | TRBD1 | 13 | TRBV28 | ASRNGQGSNQPQH
TRBJ1-5 | NA | 14 | TRBV7-8 | ASSFEGGPGNQPQH
TRBJ2-7 | TRBD2 | 12 | TRBV28 | ASSLAGGLYEQY
TRBJ1-2 | TRBD1 | 15 | TRBV4-2 | ASSQDPRTGYDYGYT
TRBJ2-7 | TRBD2 | 16 | TRBV5-4 | ASSLDGLAGALGYEQY
TRBJ2-1 | TRBD1 | 16 | TRBV11-2 | ASSSIGQAAVPYNEQF
TRBJ2-3 | NA | 14 | TRBV5-6 | ASSRRVGLSTDTQY
TRBJ1-3 | TRBD1 | 13 | TRBV7-9 | ASSSPDRAGNTIY
TRBJ1-1 | NA | 11 | TRBV11-2 | ASSLGQSRGAF
TRBJ2-1 | TRBD2 | 15 | TRBV7-2 | ASSLEVALAGNNEQF
TRBJ2-2 | TRBD1 | 13 | TRBV13 | ASSLGTGLAGELF
TRBJ1-1 | TRBD1 | 13 | TRBV27 | ASSPRGQGDTEAF
TRBJ2-2 | TRBD1 | 12 | TRBV6-5 | ASSRTGETGELF
TRBJ1-3 | NA | 14 | TRBV5-6 | ASSRDSVDSGNTIY
TRBJ1-5 | NA | 10 | TRBV28 | ASSLPGQPQH
TRBJ2-5 | TRBD1 | 11 | TRBV10-3 | AINGQGQETQY
TRBJ2-2 | NA | 11 | TRBV7-2 | ASSLVTGGELF
TRBJ2-3 | TRBD1 | 13 | TRBV23-1 | ASRCPGQGTDTQY
TRBJ2-7 | NA | 13 | TRBV18 | ASSPGRKGSYEQY
TRBJ2-5 | NA | 14 | TRBV11-2 | ASSLEWGGGFLPQY
TRBJ2-5 | NA | 11 | TRBV5-6 | ASSLGLQETQY
TRBJ2-7 | TRBD1 | 12 | TRBV18 | ASTSGTDIYEQY
TRBJ1-3 | NA | 14 | TRBV6-6 | ASSYSGTPGGNTIY
TRBJ2-1 | TRBD2 | 12 | TRBV27 | ASSKSAGAPEQF
TRBJ1-1 | NA | 12 | TRBV2 | ASSEFRERVEAF
TRBJ1-2 | TRBD1 | 14 | TRBV3-1/TRBV3-2 | ASSPRPTGGCYGYT
TRBJ1-1 | NA | 11 | TRBV12-3/TRBV12-4 | ASARPGLAEAF
TRBJ2-1 | TRBD1 | 12 | TRBV11-2 | ASSLRDRVNEQF
TRBJ1-2 | TRBD1 | 13 | TRBV7-2 | ASSSYRGPLYGYT
TRBJ2-5 | NA | 12 | TRBV6-1 | ASSEDRVLETQY
TRBJ2-7 | TRBD1 | 11 | TRBV5-5 | ASSRDRWGEQY
TRBJ1-2 | NA | 13 | TRBV5-1 | ASSLFEGANYGYT
TRBJ1-1 | NA | 12 | TRBV6-5 | ASFRGGVNTEAF
TRBJ2-2 | TRBD2 | 13 | TRBV7-9 | ASSLASGRTGELF
TRBJ1-3 | NA | 11 | TRBV4-1 | ASSPGGSSTIY
TRBJ1-2 | NA | 11 | TRBV5-5 | ASSLQGGYGYT
TRBJ1-5 | NA | 10 | TRBV29-1 | SVSLGGQPQH
TRBJ2-1 | TRBD1 | 13 | TRBV7-7 | ASSPGQGAHNEQF
TRBJ2-1 | NA | 10 | TRBV19 | ASSNRVNEQF
TRBJ1-1 | TRBD1 | 12 | TRBV18 | ASTGQGGDTEAF
TRBJ2-5 | NA | 13 | TRBV6-5 | ASSRALSGGETQY
TRBJ2-2 | TRBD2 | 15 | TRBV4-1 | ASSQDETAGGLEELF
TRBJ1-4 | NA | 13 | TRBV4-3 | ASSQDYTGNEKLF
TRBJ1-5 | TRBD1 | 12 | TRBV24-1 | ATSAGTDNQPQH
TRBJ2-3 | NA | 13 | TRBV5-1 | ASSLGQQSTDTQY
TRBJ2-1 | TRBD1 | 13 | TRBV28 | ASSSGTGLYNEQF
TRBJ1-4 | TRBD1 | 13 | TRBV4-3 | ASSQVGTANEKLF
TRBJ2-3 | TRBD2 | 15 | TRBV4-1 | ASSQDALAGGIDTQY
TRBJ2-7 | NA | 12 | TRBV7-2 | ASSPGVDYYEQY
TRBJ2-7 | TRBD1 | 12 | TRBV5-1 | ASSPRDRAWEQY
TRBJ1-1 | NA | 11 | TRBV7-9 | ASSLWANTEAF
TRBJ1-6 | NA | 13 | TRBV5-1 | ASSLYRANDSPLH
TRBJ1-3 | NA | 12 | TRBV28 | ASSLSGARNTIY
TRBJ2-7 | TRBD1 | 12 | TRBV7-7 | ASAQGTGLDEQY
TRBJ1-6 | TRBD1 | 13 | TRBV6-5 | ASSYSYRGESPLH
TRBJ1-1 | NA | 11 | TRBV19 | ASSIGRNTEAF
TRBJ2-1 | TRBD1 | 14 | TRBV18 | ASSSMTGGAYNEQF